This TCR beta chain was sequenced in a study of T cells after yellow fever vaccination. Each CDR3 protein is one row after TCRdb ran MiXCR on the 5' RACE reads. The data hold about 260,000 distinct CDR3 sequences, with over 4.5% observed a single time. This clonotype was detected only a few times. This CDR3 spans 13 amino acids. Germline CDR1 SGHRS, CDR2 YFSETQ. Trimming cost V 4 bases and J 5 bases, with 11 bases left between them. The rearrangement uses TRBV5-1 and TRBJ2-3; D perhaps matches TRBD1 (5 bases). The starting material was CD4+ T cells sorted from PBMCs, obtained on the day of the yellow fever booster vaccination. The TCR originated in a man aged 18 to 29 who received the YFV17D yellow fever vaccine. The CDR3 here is CASSLTQGDTQYF. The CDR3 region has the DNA TGCGCCAGCAGCCTGACCCAGGGAGATACGCAGTATTTT.